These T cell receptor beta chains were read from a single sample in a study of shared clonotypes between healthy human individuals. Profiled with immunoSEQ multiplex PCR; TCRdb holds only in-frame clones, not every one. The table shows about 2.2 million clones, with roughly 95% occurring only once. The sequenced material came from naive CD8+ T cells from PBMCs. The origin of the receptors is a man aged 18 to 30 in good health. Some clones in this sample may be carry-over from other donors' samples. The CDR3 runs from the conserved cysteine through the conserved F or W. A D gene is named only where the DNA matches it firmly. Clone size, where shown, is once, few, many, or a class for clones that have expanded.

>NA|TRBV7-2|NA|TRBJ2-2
CASSWSGELFF
TGTGCCAGCAGCTGGTCCGGGGAGCTGTTTTTT
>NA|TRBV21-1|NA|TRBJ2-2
CASSLRTGGNTGELFF
TGTGCCAGCAGCCTCCGGACAGGGGGGAACACCGGGGAGCTGTTTTTT
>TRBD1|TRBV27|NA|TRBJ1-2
CASSLAGTVGGYTF
TGTGCCAGCAGTTTGGCTGGGACAGTGGGTGGCTACACCTTC
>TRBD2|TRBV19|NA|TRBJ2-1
CASSMGRDYHYNEQFF
TGTGCCAGTAGTATGGGAAGGGACTACCACTACAATGAGCAGTTCTTC
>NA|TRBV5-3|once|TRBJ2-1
CARTIHRRYYNEQFF
TGTGCCAGAACGATCCACAGACGGTATTACAATGAGCAGTTCTTC
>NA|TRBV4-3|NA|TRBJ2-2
CASSQDGGWANTGELFF
TGCGCCAGCAGCCAAGACGGCGGGTGGGCGAACACCGGGGAGCTGTTTTTT
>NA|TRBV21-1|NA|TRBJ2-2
CASSSRNTGELFF
TGTGCCAGCAGCTCACGGAACACCGGGGAGCTGTTTTTT
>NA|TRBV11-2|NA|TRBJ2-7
CASSLGEYPYF
TGTGCCAGCAGCTTGGGGGAATACCCGTACTTC
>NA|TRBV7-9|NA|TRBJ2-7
CASSPRAPQAIYEQYF
TGTGCCAGCAGCCCAAGGGCGCCTCAGGCTATCTACGAGCAGTACTTC
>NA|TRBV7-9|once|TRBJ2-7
CASSLEAYEQYF
TGTGCCAGCAGCTTAGAGGCGTACGAGCAGTACTTC
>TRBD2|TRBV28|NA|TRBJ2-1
CASSLGLAAYNEQFF
TGTGCCAGCAGCCTCGGACTAGCGGCTTACAATGAGCAGTTCTTC
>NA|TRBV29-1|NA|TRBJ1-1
CSVGTFEAFF
TGCAGCGTCGGGACATTTGAAGCTTTCTTT
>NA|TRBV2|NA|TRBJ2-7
CASSDSPFEAPTREQYF
TGTGCCAGCAGTGATTCCCCTTTTGAGGCACCGACAAGGGAGCAGTACTTC
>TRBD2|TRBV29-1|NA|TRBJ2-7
CSVEDAGTSGRASSYEQYF
TGCAGCGTTGAAGATGCCGGGACTAGCGGGAGGGCTTCGTCCTACGAGCAGTACTTC
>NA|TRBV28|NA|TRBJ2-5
CASRPENTRAWETQYF
TGTGCCAGCAGACCCGAAAATACAAGGGCGTGGGAGACCCAGTACTTC
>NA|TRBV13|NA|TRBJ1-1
CASSFGMNTEAFF
TGTGCCAGCAGCTTTGGCATGAACACTGAAGCTTTCTTT
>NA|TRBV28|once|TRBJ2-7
CASSLGRTYEQYF
TGTGCCAGCAGTTTGGGGAGGACCTACGAGCAGTACTTC
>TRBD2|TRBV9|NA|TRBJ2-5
CASTTSGRFQETQYF
TGTGCCAGCACGACTAGCGGGAGATTCCAAGAGACCCAGTACTTC
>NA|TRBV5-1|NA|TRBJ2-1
CASSRSLQSSYNEQFF
TGCGCCAGCAGCCGCAGTTTGCAGAGCTCCTACAATGAGCAGTTCTTC
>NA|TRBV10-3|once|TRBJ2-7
CAISEATVYEQYF
TGTGCCATCAGTGAGGCGACAGTTTACGAGCAGTACTTC
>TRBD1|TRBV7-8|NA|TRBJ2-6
CASSTGGVGANVLTF
TGTGCCAGCAGCACAGGGGGTGTGGGGGCCAACGTCCTGACTTTC
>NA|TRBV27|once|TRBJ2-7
CASRSGTEAYEQYF
TGTGCCAGCAGGTCCGGGACGGAGGCCTACGAGCAGTACTTC
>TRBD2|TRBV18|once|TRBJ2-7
CASSLGLAEAYEQYF
TGTGCCAGCTCGCTGGGACTAGCGGAAGCCTACGAGCAGTACTTC
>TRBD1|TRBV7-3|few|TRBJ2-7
CASRRTGGHTYEQYF
TGTGCCAGCAGACGTACAGGGGGCCATACCTACGAGCAGTACTTC
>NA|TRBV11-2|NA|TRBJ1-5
CASSLGGNSNQPQHF
TGTGCCAGCAGCTTAGGGGGAAATAGCAATCAGCCCCAGCATTTT
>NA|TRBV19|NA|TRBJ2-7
CASSAQPGQTYEQYF
TGTGCCAGTAGTGCCCAACCGGGACAAACCTACGAGCAGTACTTC
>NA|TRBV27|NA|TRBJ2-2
CASSLLNTGELFF
TGTGCCAGCAGTTTATTAAACACCGGGGAGCTGTTTTTT
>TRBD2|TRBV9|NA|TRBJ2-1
CASSVAPGRGYNEQFF
TGTGCCAGCAGCGTAGCCCCCGGGAGGGGATACAATGAGCAGTTCTTC
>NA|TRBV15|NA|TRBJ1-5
CATSLRGIRQPQHF
TGTGCCACCAGCCTAAGGGGGATCCGTCAGCCCCAGCATTTT
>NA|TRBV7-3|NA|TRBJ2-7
CASSLNIERCYEQYF
TGTGCCAGCAGCTTAAATATTGAAAGGTGCTACGAGCAGTACTTC
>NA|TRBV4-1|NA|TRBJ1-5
CASSQDQVGQANQPQHF
TGCGCCAGCAGCCAAGATCAAGTCGGGCAGGCTAATCAGCCCCAGCATTTT
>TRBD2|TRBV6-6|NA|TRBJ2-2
CASSFSGVNTGELFF
TGTGCCAGCAGTTTTAGCGGGGTAAACACCGGGGAGCTGTTTTTT
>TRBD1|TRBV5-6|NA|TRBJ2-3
CASSTLIGTGGLFTDTQYF
TGTGCCAGCAGCACCCTTATTGGGACAGGGGGCCTATTCACAGATACGCAGTATTTT
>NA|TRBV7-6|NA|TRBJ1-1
CASSLSRVTEAFF
TGTGCCAGCAGCTTATCGAGGGTCACTGAAGCTTTCTTT
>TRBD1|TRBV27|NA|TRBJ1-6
CASGAIGDRGLASPLHF
TGTGCCAGCGGTGCTATCGGGGACAGGGGTTTGGCTTCACCCCTCCACTTT
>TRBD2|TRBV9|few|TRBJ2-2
CASSVTSGANTGELFF
TGTGCCAGCAGCGTAACTAGCGGGGCGAACACCGGGGAGCTGTTTTTT
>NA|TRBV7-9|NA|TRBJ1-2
CASSLAHGGFYGYTF
TGTGCCAGCAGCTTAGCGCATGGGGGATTCTATGGCTACACCTTC
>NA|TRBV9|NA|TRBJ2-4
CASSVEGDRDIQYF
TGTGCCAGCAGCGTAGAAGGTGATCGGGACATTCAGTACTTC
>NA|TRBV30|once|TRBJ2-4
CAWSAQGAKNIQYF
TGTGCCTGGAGCGCACAGGGAGCCAAAAACATTCAGTACTTC
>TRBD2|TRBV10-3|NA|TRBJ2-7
CAISTSGEQYF
TGTGCCATCAGCACTAGCGGCGAGCAGTACTTC
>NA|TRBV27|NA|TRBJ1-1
CASSLYGTNTEAFF
TGTGCCAGCAGTTTATACGGGACGAACACTGAAGCTTTCTTT